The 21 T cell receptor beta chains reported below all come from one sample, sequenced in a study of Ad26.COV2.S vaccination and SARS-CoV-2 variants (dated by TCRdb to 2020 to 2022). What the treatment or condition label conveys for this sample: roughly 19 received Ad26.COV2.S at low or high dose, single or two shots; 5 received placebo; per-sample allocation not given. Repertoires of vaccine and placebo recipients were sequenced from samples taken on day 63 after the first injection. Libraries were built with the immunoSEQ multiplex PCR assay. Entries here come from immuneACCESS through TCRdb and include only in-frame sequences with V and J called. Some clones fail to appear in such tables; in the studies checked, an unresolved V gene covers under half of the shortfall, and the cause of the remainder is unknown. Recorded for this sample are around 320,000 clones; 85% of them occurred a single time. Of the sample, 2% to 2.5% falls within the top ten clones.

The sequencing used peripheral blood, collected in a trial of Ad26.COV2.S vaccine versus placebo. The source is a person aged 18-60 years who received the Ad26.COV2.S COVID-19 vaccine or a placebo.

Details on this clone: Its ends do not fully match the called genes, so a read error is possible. The CDR3 DNA reads as TGTGCGAGCAGCGAAAATCCGGGGACTAATCAGCCCCAGCATTTT. This sequence encodes CASSENPGTNQPQHF. The chain recombines TRBV5-4 with TRBJ1-5, with a weak D call TRBD1 (5 bases). The CDR3 has 15 amino acids. Germline CDR1 and CDR2: SGHNT and YYREEE (reference sequence).

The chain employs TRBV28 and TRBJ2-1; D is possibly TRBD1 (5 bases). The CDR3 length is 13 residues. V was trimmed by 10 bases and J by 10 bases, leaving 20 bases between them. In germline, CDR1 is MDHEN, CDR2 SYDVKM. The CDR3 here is CATLAPPGLEQFF. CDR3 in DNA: TGTGCCACACTCGCGCCCCCAGGGTTGGAGCAGTTCTTC.

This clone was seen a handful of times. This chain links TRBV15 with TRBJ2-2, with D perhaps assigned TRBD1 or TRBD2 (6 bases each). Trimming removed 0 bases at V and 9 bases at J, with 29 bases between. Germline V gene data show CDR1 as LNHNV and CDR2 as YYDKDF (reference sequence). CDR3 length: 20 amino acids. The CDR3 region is CATSRDGPAWGASLKRELFF. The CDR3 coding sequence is TGTGCCACCAGCAGAGATGGACCCGCGTGGGGGGCCTCGCTCAAGAGGGAGCTGTTTTTT. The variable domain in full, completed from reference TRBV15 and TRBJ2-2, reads DAMVIQNPRYQVTQFGKPVTLSCSQTLNHNVMYWYQQKSSQAPKLLFHYYDKDFNNEADTPDNFQSRRPNTSFCFLDIRSPGLGDTAMYLCATSRDGPAWGASLKRELFFGEGSRLTVL.

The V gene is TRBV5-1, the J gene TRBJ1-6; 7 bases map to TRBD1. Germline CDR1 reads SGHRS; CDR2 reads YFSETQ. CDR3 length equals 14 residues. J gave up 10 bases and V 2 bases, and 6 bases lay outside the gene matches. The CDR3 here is CASSFKGAMSPLHF. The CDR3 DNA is TGCGCCAGCAGCTTCAAGGGGGCCATGTCACCCCTCCACTTT.

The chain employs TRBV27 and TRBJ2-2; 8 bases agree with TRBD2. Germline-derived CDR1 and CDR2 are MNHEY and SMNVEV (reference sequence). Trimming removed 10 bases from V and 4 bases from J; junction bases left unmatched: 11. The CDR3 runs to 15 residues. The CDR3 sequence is CATRRLAGLTGELFF. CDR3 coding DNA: TGTGCCACCAGACGGCTAGCGGGCCTCACCGGGGAGCTGTTTTTT.

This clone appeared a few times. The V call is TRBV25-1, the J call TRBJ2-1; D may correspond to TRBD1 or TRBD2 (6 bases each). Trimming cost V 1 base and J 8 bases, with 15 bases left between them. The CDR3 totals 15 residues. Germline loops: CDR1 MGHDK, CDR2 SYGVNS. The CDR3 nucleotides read TGTGCCAGCAGTGAATTTGGGGGGCGGTTCGATGAGCAGTTCTTC. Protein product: CASSEFGGRFDEQFF.

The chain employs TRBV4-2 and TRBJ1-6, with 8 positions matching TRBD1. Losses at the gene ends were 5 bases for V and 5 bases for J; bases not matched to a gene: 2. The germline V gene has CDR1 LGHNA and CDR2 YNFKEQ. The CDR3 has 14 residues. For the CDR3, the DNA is TGTGCCAGCAGCGGCAGGGGGCATAATTCACCCCTCCACTTT. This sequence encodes CASSGRGHNSPLHF.

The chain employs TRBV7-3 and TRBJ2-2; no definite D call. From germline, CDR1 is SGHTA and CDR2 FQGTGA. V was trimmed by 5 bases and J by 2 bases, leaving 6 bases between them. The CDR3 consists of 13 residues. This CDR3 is CASSLINTGELFF. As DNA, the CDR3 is TGTGCCAGCAGCCTAATTAACACCGGGGAGCTGTTTTTT.

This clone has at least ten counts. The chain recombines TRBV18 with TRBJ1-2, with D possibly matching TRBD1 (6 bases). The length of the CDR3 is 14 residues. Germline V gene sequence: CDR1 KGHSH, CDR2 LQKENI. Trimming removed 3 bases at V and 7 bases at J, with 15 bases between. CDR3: CASSPNRDQGGYTF. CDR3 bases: TGTGCCAGCTCACCCAACAGGGATCAGGGTGGCTACACCTTC.

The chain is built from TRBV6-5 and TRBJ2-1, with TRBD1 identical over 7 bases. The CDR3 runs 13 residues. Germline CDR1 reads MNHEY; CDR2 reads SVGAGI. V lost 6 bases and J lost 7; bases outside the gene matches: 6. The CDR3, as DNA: TGTGCCAGCAGAGAGACAGGGTTGAATGAGCAGTTCTTC. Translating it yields CASRETGLNEQFF.

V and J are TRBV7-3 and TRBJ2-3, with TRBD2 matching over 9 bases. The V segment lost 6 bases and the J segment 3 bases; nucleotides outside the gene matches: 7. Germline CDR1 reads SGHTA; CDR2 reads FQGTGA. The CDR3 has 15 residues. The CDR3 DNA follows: TGTGCCAGCAGTCAAAGCGGGGGGTTGACAGATACGCAGTATTTT. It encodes CASSQSGGLTDTQYF.

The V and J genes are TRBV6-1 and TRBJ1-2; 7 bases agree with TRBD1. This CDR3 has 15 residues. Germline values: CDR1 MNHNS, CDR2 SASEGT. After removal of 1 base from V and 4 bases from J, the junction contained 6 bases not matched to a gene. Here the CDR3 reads CASSEGIGTVYGYTF. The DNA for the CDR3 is TGTGCCAGCAGTGAAGGAATTGGGACAGTCTATGGCTACACCTTC.

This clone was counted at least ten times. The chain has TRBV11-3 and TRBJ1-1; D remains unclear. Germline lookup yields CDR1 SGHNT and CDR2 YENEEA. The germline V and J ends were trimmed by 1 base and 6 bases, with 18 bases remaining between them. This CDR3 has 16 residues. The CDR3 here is CASSLVVGSLPAEAFF. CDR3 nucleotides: TGTGCCAGCAGCTTAGTAGTCGGGTCCTTACCCGCTGAAGCTTTCTTT.

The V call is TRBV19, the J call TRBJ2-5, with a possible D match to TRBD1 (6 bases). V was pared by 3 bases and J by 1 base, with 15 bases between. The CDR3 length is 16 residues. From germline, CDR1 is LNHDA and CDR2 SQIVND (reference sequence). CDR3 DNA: TGTGCCAGTAGTATCGCGGCAGGGGTTTCCCAAGAGACCCAGTACTTC. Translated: CASSIAAGVSQETQYF.

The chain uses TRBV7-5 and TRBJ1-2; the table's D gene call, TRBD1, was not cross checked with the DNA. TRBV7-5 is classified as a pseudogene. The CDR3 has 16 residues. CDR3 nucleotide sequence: TGTGTCAGAAGCTTAGATCAACAGGGGAACGTCAATGGCTACACCTTC. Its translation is CVRSLDQQGNVNGYTF.

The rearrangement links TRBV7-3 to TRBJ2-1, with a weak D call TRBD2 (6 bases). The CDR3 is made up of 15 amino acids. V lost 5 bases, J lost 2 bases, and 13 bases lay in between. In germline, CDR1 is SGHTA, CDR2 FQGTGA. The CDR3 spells CASSRGLKTYNEQFF. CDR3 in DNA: TGTGCCAGCAGCCGGGGACTTAAAACCTACAATGAGCAGTTCTTC.

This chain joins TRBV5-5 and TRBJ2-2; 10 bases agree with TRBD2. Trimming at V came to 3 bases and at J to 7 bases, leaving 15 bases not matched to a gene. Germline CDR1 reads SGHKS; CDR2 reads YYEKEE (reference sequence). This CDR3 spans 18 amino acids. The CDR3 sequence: CASSSGSPSGGRGGELFF. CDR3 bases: TGTGCCAGCAGCTCCGGATCCCCTAGCGGGGGACGTGGCGGGGAGCTGTTTTTT.

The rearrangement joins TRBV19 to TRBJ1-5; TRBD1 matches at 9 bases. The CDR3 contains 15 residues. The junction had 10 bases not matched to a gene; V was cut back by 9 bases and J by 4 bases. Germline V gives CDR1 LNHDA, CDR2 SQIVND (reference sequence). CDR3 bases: TGTGCCAGCTACCCCGGGACAGGGAGGAATCAGCCCCAGCATTTT. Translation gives CASYPGTGRNQPQHF.

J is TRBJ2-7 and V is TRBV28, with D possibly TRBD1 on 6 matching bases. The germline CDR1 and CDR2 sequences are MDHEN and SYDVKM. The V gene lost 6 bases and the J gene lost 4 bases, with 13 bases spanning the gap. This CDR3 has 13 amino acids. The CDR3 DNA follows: TGTGCCAGCAGGACACAGGGAAGTTACGAGCAGTACTTC. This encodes CASRTQGSYEQYF.

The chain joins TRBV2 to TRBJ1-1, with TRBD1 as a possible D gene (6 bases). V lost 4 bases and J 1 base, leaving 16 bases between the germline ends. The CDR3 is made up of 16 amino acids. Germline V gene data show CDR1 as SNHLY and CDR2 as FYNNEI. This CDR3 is CASSATGQKSNTEAFF. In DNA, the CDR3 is TGTGCCAGCAGTGCGACAGGACAGAAATCGAACACTGAAGCTTTCTTT.

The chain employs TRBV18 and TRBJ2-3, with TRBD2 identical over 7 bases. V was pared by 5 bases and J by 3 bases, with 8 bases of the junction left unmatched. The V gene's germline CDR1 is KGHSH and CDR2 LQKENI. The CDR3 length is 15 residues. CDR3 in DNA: TGTGCCAGCTCAATACGGCGGGGGTGGACAGATACGCAGTATTTT. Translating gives CASSIRRGWTDTQYF.